This paragraph covers one TCR beta chain sequence. This record comes from a study of OX40 agonist ivuxolimab in advanced cancers. Study at large: The study gave patients intravenous ivuxolimab at 0.01 to 10 mg/kg every 2 weeks.

Data came from immunoSEQ multiplex PCR; TCRdb stores just in-frame clones and leaves some out. The profile shows more than 45,000 clones, around 90% of them singletons. The CDR3 loop spans 13 amino acids. The germline V gene encodes CDR1 SGHNT and CDR2 YYREEE (reference sequence). Trimming took off 0 bases at V and 7 bases at J, with 11 bases between the two ends. This clonotype was obtained from an adult with an advanced solid tumor such as melanoma, head and neck, liver or kidney cancer. Sequencing was performed on CD4+ or CD8+ T cells sorted from blood, taken in a trial of the OX40 agonist ivuxolimab. This chain links TRBV5-4 with TRBJ2-7; a possible D gene is TRBD2 (6 bases). This chain's CDR3 is CASSLGSGGEQYF. For the CDR3, the DNA is TGTGCCAGCAGCTTGGGGTCCGGGGGAGAGCAGTACTTC.